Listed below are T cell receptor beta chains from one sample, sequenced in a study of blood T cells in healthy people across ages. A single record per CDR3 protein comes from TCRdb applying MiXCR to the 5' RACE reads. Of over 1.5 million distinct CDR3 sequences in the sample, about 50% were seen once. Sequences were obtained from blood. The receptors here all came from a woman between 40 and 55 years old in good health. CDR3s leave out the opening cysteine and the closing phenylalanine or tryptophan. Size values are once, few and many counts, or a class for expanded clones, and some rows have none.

ASSLWPAVNTEAF,.,TRBV7-9
ASSLRGQGASKQY,.,TRBV12-3/TRBV12-4
ASNPRRGRETQY,.,TRBV2
ASSQDSTSYEQY,few,TRBV4-2
ASSLVISHNEQF,.,TRBV5-1
ASGLAGLTYEQY,few,TRBV6-2/TRBV6-3
SARLLQETQY,.,TRBV20-1
ASSLYSGAAYEQY,.,TRBV12-3/TRBV12-4
ASSRDIAGKNIQY,.,TRBV7-9
ASAWGNYEQY,few,TRBV7-9
ASSTGNRGPMETQY,.,TRBV6-5
ASQPGTGNTEAF,.,TRBV28
ASSMESTDTQY,.,TRBV19